This passage covers 12 T cell receptor beta chains from one sample sequenced in a study of T-cell reconstitution after alpha-beta-depleted transplantation in children. Preparation of the TCRbeta library involved a method that used unique molecular identifiers. TCRdb itself ran the PCR reads through MiXCR, one entry per CDR3 protein. This table has 700,000 to 950,000 distinct CDR3 sequences, about 16% appearing once. The sequencing used PBMCs, mostly from graft donor cells, collected 360 days after TCRalphabeta/CD19-depleted stem cell transplant. These receptors were taken from a male patient younger than 18 who had a stem cell transplant for acute lymphoblastic leukemia, so the T cells may come from the graft donor.

The table lists this clonotype with many counts. The chain carries TRBV29-1 and TRBJ2-1, with a tentative D call TRBD1 (7 bases). The CDR3 contains 14 residues. Germline CDR1 reads SQVTM; CDR2 reads ANQGSEA. The V end was cut by 7 bases, the J end by 6 bases, with 19 bases between. The CDR3: CSAEGAGRSNEQFF. DNA for the CDR3: TGCAGCGCTGAGGGGGCTGGGAGGAGCAATGAGCAGTTCTTC.

In this sample, this clonotype turned up a few times. V and J are TRBV28 and TRBJ2-7, with 10 bases aligning to TRBD2. The ends lost 8 bases at V and 3 bases at J; junction bases unmatched: 10. Germline V gene lookup returns CDR1 MDHEN and CDR2 SYDVKM. CDR3 length: 15 amino acids. This CDR3 is CASRLLGLALYEQYF. DNA of the CDR3: TGTGCCAGCCGCCTTCTGGGACTAGCGCTCTACGAGCAGTACTTC. The full variable domain, with the rest looked up from reference TRBV28 and TRBJ2-7, is DVKVTQSSRYLVKRTGEKVFLECVQDMDHENMFWYRQDPGLGLRLIYFSYDVKMKEKGDIPEGYSVSREKKERFSLILESASTNQTSMYLCASRLLGLALYEQYFGPGTRLTVT.

The rearrangement joins TRBV3-1 to TRBJ2-1; 7 nucleotides match TRBD1. There are 14 residues in the CDR3. V lost 6 bases, J lost 4 bases, and 6 bases stayed unmatched. The germline V gene has CDR1 LGHDT and CDR2 YNNKEL (reference sequence). CDR3 in DNA: TGTGCCAGCAGGTCGGACAGGACGTACAATGAGCAGTTCTTC. Its translation: CASRSDRTYNEQFF.

There are a few counts of this clonotype. The chain employs TRBV7-8 and TRBJ1-5; 11 bases align to TRBD1. Germline trimming cut 3 bases from V and 0 bases from J; bases unmatched to any gene: 4. This CDR3 comprises 17 residues. Germline V gives CDR1 SGHVS, CDR2 FQNEAQ. The CDR3 bases are TGTGCCAGCAGCTTGGGACAGGGGGGGCATAGCAATCAGCCCCAGCATTTT. Protein: CASSLGQGGHSNQPQHF.

This clonotype was observed at least ten times. The chain employs TRBV5-1 and TRBJ2-1, with D maybe TRBD1 (6 bases). The CDR3 runs 16 residues. The germline V gene encodes CDR1 SGHRS and CDR2 YFSETQ. V was clipped by 0 bases and J by 0 bases, with 10 bases between them. The CDR3 spells CASSLAGEYSYNEQFF. DNA of the CDR3: TGCGCCAGCAGCTTGGCAGGGGAGTACTCCTACAATGAGCAGTTCTTC. Supplemented by reference TRBV5-1 and TRBJ2-1, the full variable domain reads KAGVTQTPRYLIKTRGQQVTLSCSPISGHRSVSWYQQTPGQGLQFLFEYFSETQRNKGNFPGRFSGRQFSNSRSEMNVSTLELGDSALYLCASSLAGEYSYNEQFFGPGTRLTVL.

This chain joins TRBV2 and TRBJ2-2; 7 nucleotides align to TRBD1. J gave up 4 bases and V 7 bases, and 9 bases lay outside the gene matches. This CDR3 comprises 15 residues. Germline V CDR1 and CDR2: SNHLY, FYNNEI. CDR3 region: CASNLTPGGTGELFF. The CDR3 DNA follows: TGTGCCAGCAACCTAACCCCAGGGGGCACCGGGGAGCTGTTTTTT. The full variable domain, its missing parts supplied by reference TRBV2 and TRBJ2-2, is EPEVTQTPSHQVTQMGQEVILRCVPISNHLYFYWYRQILGQKVEFLVSFYNNEISEKSEIFDDQFSVERPDGSNFTLKIRSTKLEDSAMYFCASNLTPGGTGELFFGEGSRLTVL.

There are a few counts of this clonotype. The chain is built from TRBV15 and TRBJ2-1; 8 nucleotides align to TRBD1. Germline V gene data show CDR1 as LNHNV and CDR2 as YYDKDF (reference sequence). The ends lost 2 bases at V and 4 bases at J; junction bases unmatched: 7. CDR3 size: 16 residues. Here the CDR3 DNA reads TGTGCCACCAGCAGAACCAGGACAGGGAGATACAATGAGCAGTTCTTC. Protein product: CATSRTRTGRYNEQFF.

This clonotype occurred a few times. V gene TRBV7-9 combines with J gene TRBJ2-7, with 8 positions matching TRBD1. Germline V gene lookup returns CDR1 SEHNR and CDR2 FQNEAQ (reference sequence). V was clipped by 4 bases and J by 1 base; unmatched bases: 9. The CDR3 is made up of 16 amino acids. The CDR3 nucleotides are TGTGCCAGCAGCTCCAAGGGGACAGGCAAATCCTACGAGCAGTACTTC. The encoded protein is CASSSKGTGKSYEQYF.

This clonotype has a handful of counts. The chain employs TRBV6-2 or TRBV6-3 and TRBJ2-1; D unresolved. This CDR3 contains 17 residues. V lost 7 bases and J lost 0, with 19 bases in between. Germline CDR1 and CDR2: MNHEY and SVGEGT. CDR3 sequence: CASTEEVGRLSYNEQFF. Written as DNA, the CDR3 is TGTGCCAGCACCGAGGAAGTTGGTCGTCTCTCCTACAATGAGCAGTTCTTC.

In its sample, this clonotype was seen a few times. V usage is TRBV7-6 and J usage is TRBJ2-7; 10 bases are a match to TRBD2. V shed 5 bases and J 3 bases; nucleotides not matched to a gene: 10. CDR1 SGHVS and CDR2 FNYEAQ come from the germline V gene. The length of the CDR3 is 16 residues. This CDR3 reads CASSPQGLAIGYEQYF. In DNA, the CDR3 is TGTGCCAGCAGCCCGCAGGGACTAGCGATAGGCTACGAGCAGTACTTC.

In this sample, this clonotype turned up a few times. The chain carries TRBV9 and TRBJ2-1; D may be TRBD2 (6 bases). Trimming pared 3 bases from V and 6 bases from J, leaving 10 bases between. The CDR3 has 13 residues. Per the germline V gene, CDR1 is SGDLS and CDR2 is YYNGEE. The CDR3 DNA reads as TGTGCCAGCAGCGCACTAGCAGGCAATGAGCAGTTCTTC. Translated: CASSALAGNEQFF.

The chain joins TRBV7-8 to TRBJ1-1, with D unclear. The CDR3 runs to 13 residues. Deletions cut 3 bases from V and 5 bases from J, with 10 bases between. Germline-derived CDR1 and CDR2 are SGHVS and FQNEAQ. Written as DNA, the CDR3 is TGTGCCAGCAGCTTTGTGGTACGGACTGAAGCTTTCTTT. Its translation is CASSFVVRTEAFF.